This entry concerns a single T cell receptor beta chain. TCRdb's copy holds only in-frame clones and misses some; the assay was immunoSEQ multiplex PCR. Altogether more than 65,000 clones are present, approximately 87% being singletons, with the ten largest covering 5.5% to 8%. The sample is drawn from a study of T cell responses to AZD1222 COVID-19 vaccine. Germline loops: CDR1 SGDLS, CDR2 YYNGEE. Trimming cost V 4 bases and J 1 base, with 14 bases left between them. There are 15 residues in the CDR3. The TCR was taken from an adult in good health. Source: peripheral blood, taken on day 0 of AZD1222 vaccination. The chain recombines TRBV9 with TRBJ1-1; D possibly corresponds to TRBD1 (5 bases). The CDR3 sequence: CASSKRGHPNTEAFF. The CDR3 DNA follows: TGTGCCAGCAGCAAACGTGGACACCCGAACACTGAAGCTTTCTTT.